These 5 T cell receptor beta chains share one sample of origin, sequenced in a study of control samples from healthy donors and cancer patients. Using immunoSEQ multiplex PCR, the repertoire was profiled, and TCRdb retains in-frame clones only, with some absent. The sample has some 140,000 clones, around nine tenths seen once. The specimen sequenced was blood. The receptors originated from a man aged 25-40 years in good health.

The CDR3 sequence is CASSLLGQGASEQFF. CDR3 sequence (DNA): TGTGCCAGCAGCTTATTAGGGCAGGGGGCAAGTGAGCAGTTCTTC. V usage is TRBV7-8 and J usage is TRBJ2-1, with 8 bases aligning to TRBD1. With 2 bases clipped from V and 9 bases from J, the junction kept 9 bases outside the gene matches. This CDR3 is built from 15 residues. Germline V gene data show CDR1 as SGHVS and CDR2 as FQNEAQ.

The rearrangement links TRBV10-2 to TRBJ1-2, with TRBD1 matching 9 bases. This CDR3 is 17 amino acids long. Germline V CDR1 and CDR2: WSHSY, SAAADI. Trimming cost V 4 bases and J 0 bases; bases outside gene matches: 9. The CDR3 DNA reads TGCGCCAGCAGTGGAAGAGGGGGGACAGGGTCTAACTATGGCTACACCTTC. It encodes CASSGRGGTGSNYGYTF.

This clone has just one count. V is TRBV28 and J is TRBJ1-5; TRBD1 is a possible D gene (6 bases). Per the germline V gene, CDR1 is MDHEN and CDR2 is SYDVKM. The V end lost 6 bases, the J end lost 4 bases, and 16 bases lay between the germline ends. This CDR3 spans 15 amino acids. This chain's CDR3 is CASREAGTQNQPQHF. The CDR3, as DNA: TGTGCCAGCAGAGAAGCCGGGACACAGAATCAGCCCCAGCATTTT. The full variable domain, in which reference TRBV28 and TRBJ1-5 provide the parts outside the CDR3, is DVKVTQSSRYLVKRTGEKVFLECVQDMDHENMFWYRQDPGLGLRLIYFSYDVKMKEKGDIPEGYSVSREKKERFSLILESASTNQTSMYLCASREAGTQNQPQHFGDGTRLSIL.

The V gene is TRBV7-9, the J gene TRBJ1-5; no firm D call. CDR1 and CDR2 from the germline V gene are SEHNR and FQNEAQ (reference sequence). The CDR3 extends over 14 amino acids. V was trimmed by 3 bases and J by 3 bases, leaving 9 bases between them. The CDR3 bases are TGTGCCAGCAGCTTGGGGAGGGACAATCAGCCCCAGCATTTT. This gives the protein CASSLGRDNQPQHF.

The genes are TRBV19 and TRBJ2-2; D unclear. The CDR3 totals 8 residues. With 4 bases removed from V and 13 bases from J, the gap between germline ends came to 1 base. Germline V gives CDR1 LNHDA, CDR2 SQIVND (reference sequence). CDR3 coding DNA: TGTGCCAGTAGTAGGCTGTTTTTT. Translation: CASSRLFF.